A selection of T cell receptor beta chains follows, all from one sample in a study of T cell repertoires in cytomegalovirus infection. For these TCRs, the target antigens are not known. TCRdb reanalysed the reads using MiXCR and keeps one entry per CDR3 protein. The repertoire includes about 310,000 distinct CDR3 sequences, just under 25% of them detected once, and roughly 14% sits in the top ten. Source: cultured PBMCs, taken from culture after CMV antigen stimulation. The receptors were gathered from a human donor in good health (CMV status not recorded). Some clones in this sample may be carry-over from other donors' samples. Each CDR3 is given with its conserved first and last residue. The D gene is left open where the match is weak. A clone size is listed for some rows: how often the clone was seen (once, few, many), or a class if it is expanded.

cdr3_nt,cdr3_aa,v_call,j_call,clone_size,d_call
TGCAGTGCTACCCCGGTGGCCGGGGAGCTGTTTTTT,CSATPVAGELFF,TRBV20-1,TRBJ2-2,.,.
TGTGCCAGCAGCTTAGATAGTGGCTCTGGGGCCAACGTCCTGACTTTC,CASSLDSGSGANVLTF,TRBV13,TRBJ2-6,.,.
TGTGCCAGCAACCGGGAAAGTTCTGGCTACACCTTC,CASNRESSGYTF,TRBV12-3/TRBV12-4,TRBJ1-2,.,.
TGTGCCAGCAGTTACGGCAGAGACACTGAAGCTTTCTTT,CASSYGRDTEAFF,TRBV6-1,TRBJ1-1,.,.
TGTGCCACCAGCAGAGTGGTGGGGACCCAGTACTTC,CATSRVVGTQYF,TRBV15,TRBJ2-5,.,.
TGTGCCAGCAGCCTAACCCCGGGACAGACTAGCGGGAGGCCCTCCTACAATGAGCAGTTCTTC,CASSLTPGQTSGRPSYNEQFF,TRBV7-3,TRBJ2-1,once,TRBD2
TGCAGTGCTAGGACGGGAGTCACAGATACGCAGTATTTT,CSARTGVTDTQYF,TRBV20-1,TRBJ2-3,many,.
TGTGCCAGCAGGGGTCAGGTTCGGTCACCCCTCCACTTT,CASRGQVRSPLHF,TRBV6-6,TRBJ1-6,.,.
TGTGCCAGATCAACAAGCCGTCCGAGGGAGGACACCGGGGAGCTGTTTTTT,CARSTSRPREDTGELFF,TRBV5-3,TRBJ2-2,few,.
TGTGCCAGCAGGCTGGTGGGCGGAGGCGCCTACAATGAGCAGTTCTTC,CASRLVGGGAYNEQFF,TRBV27,TRBJ2-1,few,.
TGTGCCAGCAGCTTAATGGAGGGCCACCAAGAGACCCAGTACTTC,CASSLMEGHQETQYF,TRBV7-6,TRBJ2-5,many,.
TGTGCCAGCAGCTTTTCCGGGACAGGGGGCAATCAGCCCCAGCATTTT,CASSFSGTGGNQPQHF,TRBV7-9,TRBJ1-5,.,TRBD1
TGCAGCGTCCAAGTGCAGGAGAACACTGAAGCTTTCTTT,CSVQVQENTEAFF,TRBV29-1,TRBJ1-1,once,.
TGTGCCAGTAGTATAGATGATCGCTACACAGATACGCAGTATTTT,CASSIDDRYTDTQYF,TRBV19,TRBJ2-3,.,.
TGTGCCAGCAGTTTATCGATGGCGTTGAATAATGAGCAGTTCTTC,CASSLSMALNNEQFF,TRBV27,TRBJ2-1,.,.
TGTGCCATCAGTTTGACTAGTCCCCGAGAGCAGTTCTTC,CAISLTSPREQFF,TRBV10-3,TRBJ2-1,.,.
TGTGCCAGCAGCCCCGGTAGGGGAAACACCATATATTTT,CASSPGRGNTIYF,TRBV7-2,TRBJ1-3,.,.
TGTGCCAGCAGTTTTACAGAAGAGACCCAGTACTTC,CASSFTEETQYF,TRBV12-3/TRBV12-4,TRBJ2-5,few,.
TGTGCCACCACCGGGACAGGGAGGTACTATGGCTACACCTTC,CATTGTGRYYGYTF,TRBV19,TRBJ1-2,many,TRBD1
TGTGCCAGCAGCGCCGGTGGGGGGCTCTGGAGCTCTGGGGCCAACGTCCTGACTTTC,CASSAGGGLWSSGANVLTF,TRBV7-6,TRBJ2-6,few,.
TGCAGTGCCTGGACAGGATACGAGCAGTACTTC,CSAWTGYEQYF,TRBV20-1,TRBJ2-7,.,TRBD1
TGTGCCAGCAGGGGGGGGGGGACTAAGTACTTC,CASRGGGTKYF,TRBV28,TRBJ2-5,many,TRBD2
TGTGCCAGCAGCTCAGCACAGGGAAGGAACACTGAAGCTTTCTTT,CASSSAQGRNTEAFF,TRBV7-9,TRBJ1-1,few,.
TGTGCCAGCAGTGACAGGACGAGCACAGATACGCAGTATTTT,CASSDRTSTDTQYF,TRBV2,TRBJ2-3,few,.
TGCAGCGTGTGGGGCGCTAGCGGAAGCGAGATTGAAGAGACCCAGTACTTC,CSVWGASGSEIEETQYF,TRBV29-1,TRBJ2-5,few,TRBD2
TGTGCCAGCAGCGGCGGGGCAGGGGAAACCGGGGAGCTGTTTTTT,CASSGGAGETGELFF,TRBV5-6,TRBJ2-2,once,.
TGTGCCACCAGCTCCAGTCGGACTAGCGGGGGAGGCTACGAGCAGTACTTC,CATSSSRTSGGGYEQYF,TRBV15,TRBJ2-7,few,TRBD2
TGCGCCAGCAGCTTGGTTCCACCGCCTAGCACAGATACGCAGTATTTT,CASSLVPPPSTDTQYF,TRBV5-1,TRBJ2-3,few,.
TGTGCCAGCAGTAAAACGACGTCACCATTCACAGATACGCAGTATTTT,CASSKTTSPFTDTQYF,TRBV12-3/TRBV12-4,TRBJ2-3,.,.
TGTGCCAGCAGCTTGTACCGGGACAGGGTCGGCTACACCTTC,CASSLYRDRVGYTF,TRBV12-3/TRBV12-4,TRBJ1-2,.,TRBD1
TGTGCCAGCAGCTCCATGACTTATGGCTACACCTTC,CASSSMTYGYTF,TRBV5-6,TRBJ1-2,.,.
TGTGCCAGCAGCTCAGGACACGAGGGTATCATGAACACTGAAGCTTTCTTT,CASSSGHEGIMNTEAFF,TRBV7-3,TRBJ1-1,few,.
TGTGCCAGCCTGACAGAGAACACCGGGGAGCTGTTTTTT,CASLTENTGELFF,TRBV6-2/TRBV6-3,TRBJ2-2,.,.
TGTGCCAGCAGCTTAGGAGGACTAGCGGGAGGGCGGGTAGCCAAAAACATTCAGTACTTC,CASSLGGLAGGRVAKNIQYF,TRBV7-6,TRBJ2-4,many,TRBD2
TGCAGTGCTTACAACAGTAACTATGGCTACACCTTC,CSAYNSNYGYTF,TRBV20-1,TRBJ1-2,once,.
TGCAGTGCTAGGCCCCCCGGGGCGGGAGGGGGCTACGAGCAGTACTTC,CSARPPGAGGGYEQYF,TRBV20-1,TRBJ2-7,.,TRBD2
TGTGCCAGCAGCTTATCCTTACGGGAGACCCAGTACTTC,CASSLSLRETQYF,TRBV7-3,TRBJ2-5,.,.
TGTGCCAGCCTCAACCTCCTCACAGATACGCAGTATTTT,CASLNLLTDTQYF,TRBV2,TRBJ2-3,.,.
TGTGCCAGCAGCTTAGGACCAAATCAGCCCCAGCATTTT,CASSLGPNQPQHF,TRBV7-3,TRBJ1-5,many,.
TGTGCCAGCAGCGTTTCGACAGGGAATACTGAAGCTTTCTTT,CASSVSTGNTEAFF,TRBV7-2,TRBJ1-1,many,TRBD1
TGTGCCAGCAGCTACCCAATCCCGGGACTAGGTCGCCATGAGCAGTTCTTC,CASSYPIPGLGRHEQFF,TRBV7-3,TRBJ2-1,many,TRBD2
TGTGCCAGCAGCGGTACCAGGGGAGGAACTGAAGCTTTCTTT,CASSGTRGGTEAFF,TRBV7-9,TRBJ1-1,few,.
TGTGCCAGCAGCGCGACAGGGGGCAGGGAGACCCAGTACTTC,CASSATGGRETQYF,TRBV7-6,TRBJ2-5,many,TRBD1
TGTGCCAGCAATTACCGGACAGGGTGGTCTGTCACTGAAGCTTTCTTT,CASNYRTGWSVTEAFF,TRBV28,TRBJ1-1,few,TRBD1
TGTGCCAGCAGTTACGGGACTAGCGGGACAATCTCCTACGAGCAGTACTTC,CASSYGTSGTISYEQYF,TRBV6-2/TRBV6-3,TRBJ2-7,few,TRBD2
TGCGCCAGCAGCCAAGTCGTCGAGGAGACCCAGTACTTC,CASSQVVEETQYF,TRBV4-1,TRBJ2-5,.,.
TGTGCCAGCAGCCAAATTCAGGGCGGAGCGAAGAACACTGAAGCTTTCTTT,CASSQIQGGAKNTEAFF,TRBV7-9,TRBJ1-1,many,.
TGCAGCGTTGAAGTTCTAGGCACAGATACGCAGTATTTT,CSVEVLGTDTQYF,TRBV29-1,TRBJ2-3,once,.
TGTGCCTGGAGTGTACTCGACGAGCAGTACTTC,CAWSVLDEQYF,TRBV30,TRBJ2-7,.,.